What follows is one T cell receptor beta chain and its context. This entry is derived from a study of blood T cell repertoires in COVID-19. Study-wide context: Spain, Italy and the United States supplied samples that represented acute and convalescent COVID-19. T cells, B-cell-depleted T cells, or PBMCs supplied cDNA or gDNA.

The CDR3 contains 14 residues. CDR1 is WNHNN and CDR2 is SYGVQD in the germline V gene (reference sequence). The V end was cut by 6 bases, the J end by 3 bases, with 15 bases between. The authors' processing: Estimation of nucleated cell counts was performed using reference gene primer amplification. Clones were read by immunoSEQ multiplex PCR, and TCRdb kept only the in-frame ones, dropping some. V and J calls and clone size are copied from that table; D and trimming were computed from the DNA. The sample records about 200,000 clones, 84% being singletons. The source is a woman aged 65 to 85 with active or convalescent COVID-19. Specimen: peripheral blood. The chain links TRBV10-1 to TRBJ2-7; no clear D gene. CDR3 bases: TGCGCCAGCAGGTCGAAAGTAGTGAACTACGAGCAGTACTTC. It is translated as CASRSKVVNYEQYF.